This is a list of T cell receptor beta chains from one sample in a study of cytomegalovirus exposure and HLA in healthy donors. Assay: immunoSEQ multiplex PCR; the TCRdb copy retains only in-frame clones and omits some. In the table there are under 300,000 clones, about 66% of which are singletons. Sequenced input: PBMCs. The source of these receptors is a female donor in good health and CMV-seronegative. Each CDR3 is given with its conserved first and last residue. A D gene is named only where the DNA matches it firmly. Size tells how often a clone was seen (once, few, many) or the class of an expanded clone, and some rows leave it out.

d_call | clone_size | j_call | v_call | cdr3_nt | cdr3_aa
- | - | TRBJ1-5 | TRBV7-9 | TGTGCCAGCAGCTTCGGGGGGGACCAGCCCCAGCATTTT | CASSFGGDQPQHF
TRBD1 | few | TRBJ1-6 | TRBV7-8 | TGTGCCAGCAGCTACATGTTCTACGGGACAGCTAATTCACCCCTCCACTTT | CASSYMFYGTANSPLHF
TRBD2 | once | TRBJ2-7 | TRBV6-5 | TGTGCCAGCAGTTACTGGAGCGGGGGCACCTACGAGCAGTACTTC | CASSYWSGGTYEQYF
TRBD1 | once | TRBJ1-4 | TRBV14 | TGTGCCAGCAGCGTTCGACAGGGGAAAAATGAAAAACTGTTTTTT | CASSVRQGKNEKLFF
TRBD1 | - | TRBJ2-7 | TRBV10-2 | TGCGCCAGCAGATACGGACAGGGACTCTCCTACGAGCAGTACTTC | CASRYGQGLSYEQYF
- | few | TRBJ2-4 | TRBV15 | TGTGCCACCAGCAGTAGGACAGCTCTAGCCAAAAACATTCAGTACTTC | CATSSRTALAKNIQYF
- | few | TRBJ1-5 | TRBV27 | TGTGCCAGCAGTCTCCGCAGGGGCGGCCAGCCCCAGCATTTT | CASSLRRGGQPQHF
TRBD1 | - | TRBJ2-7 | TRBV28 | TGTGCCAGCAGGTGGGGGACAGGGGGACCGTACGAGCAGTACTTC | CASRWGTGGPYEQYF
TRBD2 | - | TRBJ2-7 | TRBV27 | TGTGCCAGCAGTTTAGCAGGGACTAAGCCCCCCGAGCAGTACTTC | CASSLAGTKPPEQYF
- | - | TRBJ1-2 | TRBV28 | TGTGCCAGCAGAAAAGGACATGCCGGCTATGGCTACACCTTC | CASRKGHAGYGYTF